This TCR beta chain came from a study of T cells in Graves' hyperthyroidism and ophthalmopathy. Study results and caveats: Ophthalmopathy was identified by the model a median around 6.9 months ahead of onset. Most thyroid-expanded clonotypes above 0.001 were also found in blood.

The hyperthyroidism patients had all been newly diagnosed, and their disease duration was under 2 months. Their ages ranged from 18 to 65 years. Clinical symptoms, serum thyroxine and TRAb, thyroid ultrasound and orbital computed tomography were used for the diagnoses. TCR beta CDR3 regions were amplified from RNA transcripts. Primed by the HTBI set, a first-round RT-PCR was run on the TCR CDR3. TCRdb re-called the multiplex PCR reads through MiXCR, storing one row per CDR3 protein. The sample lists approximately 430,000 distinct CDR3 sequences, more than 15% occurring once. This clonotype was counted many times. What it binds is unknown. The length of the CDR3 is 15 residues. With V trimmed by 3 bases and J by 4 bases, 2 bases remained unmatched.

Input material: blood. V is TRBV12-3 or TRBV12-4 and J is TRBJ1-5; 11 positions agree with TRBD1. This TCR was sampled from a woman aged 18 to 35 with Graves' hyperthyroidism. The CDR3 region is CASSLGQGGNQPQHF. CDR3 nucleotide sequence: TGTGCCAGCAGTTTGGGACAGGGGGGGAATCAGCCCCAGCATTTT.